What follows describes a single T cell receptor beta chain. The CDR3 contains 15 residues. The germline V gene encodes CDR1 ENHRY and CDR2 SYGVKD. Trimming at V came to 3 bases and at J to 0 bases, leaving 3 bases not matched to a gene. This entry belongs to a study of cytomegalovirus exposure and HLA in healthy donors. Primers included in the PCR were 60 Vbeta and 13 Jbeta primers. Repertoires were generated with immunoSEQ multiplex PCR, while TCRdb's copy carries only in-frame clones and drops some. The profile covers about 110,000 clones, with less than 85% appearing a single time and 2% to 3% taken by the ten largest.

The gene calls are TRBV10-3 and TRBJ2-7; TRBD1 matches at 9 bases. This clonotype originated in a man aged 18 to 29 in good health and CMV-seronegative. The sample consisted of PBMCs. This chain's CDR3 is CAISDMGQGSYEQYF. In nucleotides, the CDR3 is TGTGCCATCAGTGATATGGGACAGGGCTCCTACGAGCAGTACTTC.